This is a list of T cell receptor beta chains from one sample in a study of glioma-infiltrating T cells. TCRdb recomputed calls from the multiplex PCR reads with MiXCR, one row per CDR3 protein. Of some 120,000 distinct CDR3 sequences listed, roughly 23% are singletons. The sample consisted of glioma tissue, nonneoplastic brain tissue, or PBMCs (not recorded which). These receptors were collected from a human donor with low-grade glioma or glioblastoma, undergoing nonglioma brain surgery, or in good health (not recorded which). CDR3s include the opening cysteine and the closing phenylalanine or tryptophan. D genes are given only for firm matches. Only some rows state a clone size, as once, few, many or a class for expanded clones.

d_gene,abundance,j_gene,v_gene,CDR3nt,CDR3aa
-,many,TRBJ2-7,TRBV28,TGTGCCAGCAGTTTAGGACAGTACTACGAGCAGTACTTC,CASSLGQYYEQYF
-,many,TRBJ2-2,TRBV4-1,TGCGCCAGCAGCCGACAGGAGGGCACCGGGGAGCTGTTTTTT,CASSRQEGTGELFF
TRBD2,many,TRBJ2-3,TRBV13,TGTGCCAGCAGCCCTACTAGCGAGCTAGCAGATACGCAGTATTTT,CASSPTSELADTQYF
-,-,TRBJ1-5,TRBV4-2,TGTGCCAGCAGCCAAGTGAGTACAGAACAGCCCCAGCATTTT,CASSQVSTEQPQHF
TRBD2,many,TRBJ2-7,TRBV10-3,TGTGCCATCAGTGAGTCCTTAGCGGGACCCAGCTCCTACGAGCAGTACTTC,CAISESLAGPSSYEQYF
-,many,TRBJ1-4,TRBV19,TGTGCCAGTAGTCCACCGGGACAAGGAAAACTGTTTTTT,CASSPPGQGKLFF
TRBD2,-,TRBJ2-7,TRBV6-1,TGTGCCAGCGGCCTAGCGGGAGTCTACGAGCAGTACTTC,CASGLAGVYEQYF
-,many,TRBJ2-7,TRBV4-1,TGCGCCAGCAGCCAAGTGACGGACCCCTACGAGCAGTACTTC,CASSQVTDPYEQYF
-,many,TRBJ1-2,TRBV7-9,TGTGCCAGCAGCCCGGGCCTTGAGACTGGCTACACCTTC,CASSPGLETGYTF
TRBD2,many,TRBJ2-5,TRBV6-1,TGTGCCAGCAGTGAAAGATCGGGGACTAGAGGGACCCAGTACTTC,CASSERSGTRGTQYF
TRBD1,many,TRBJ1-1,TRBV29-1,TGCAGCGGGGGGACAGTCATGAACACTGAAGCTTTCTTT,CSGGTVMNTEAFF
TRBD2,many,TRBJ2-7,TRBV10-3,TGTGCCATCAGTGGAACTAGCGGGAGGTTGTACGAGCAGTACTTC,CAISGTSGRLYEQYF
TRBD2,-,TRBJ2-3,TRBV12-3/TRBV12-4,TGTACCAGCAGCCGCGGACTAACGGGAGGTGGGACGGGCACAGATACGCAGTATTTT,CTSSRGLTGGGTGTDTQYF
-,many,TRBJ1-2,TRBV6-1,TGTGCCAGCAGCCCTAGTGGGGTTCCTGGCTACACCTTC,CASSPSGVPGYTF
TRBD2,many,TRBJ2-7,TRBV6-1,TGTGCCAGCAGTCCGACTAGCGGGACCGCCGAGCAGTACTTC,CASSPTSGTAEQYF
TRBD2,few,TRBJ2-7,TRBV7-9,TGTGCCAGCAGCCTGAGTCTAGCGGCCCCCTACGAGCAGTACTTC,CASSLSLAAPYEQYF
-,many,TRBJ2-3,TRBV19,TGTGCCAGTAGTATACCAGGAAAGACAGATACGCAGTATTTT,CASSIPGKTDTQYF
-,few,TRBJ2-2,TRBV4-3,TGCGCCAGCAGCCAATTACGAGAGAACACCGGGGAGCTGTTTTTT,CASSQLRENTGELFF
TRBD2,many,TRBJ2-2,TRBV7-2,TGTGCCAGCAGAAAAGCGGGAGGAAACACCGGGGAGCTGTTTTTT,CASRKAGGNTGELFF
-,-,TRBJ2-1,TRBV7-9,TGTGCCAGCAGCATACTTAGAGGGAGTGCGAAAAATGAGCAGTTCTTC,CASSILRGSAKNEQFF
-,many,TRBJ1-1,TRBV24-1,TGTGCCACCAGTGATGTAGGGATCCTCGGGCACACTGAAGCTTTCTTT,CATSDVGILGHTEAFF
TRBD2,few,TRBJ2-1,TRBV7-8,TGTGCCAGCAGCTTACCCACTTGGCCCCTAGCGGGAGGAAACAATGAGCAGTTCTTC,CASSLPTWPLAGGNNEQFF
TRBD2,few,TRBJ2-1,TRBV4-2,TGTGCCAGCAGCCAAGATCATCCGGGAGGGGCCTACAATGAGCAGTTCTTC,CASSQDHPGGAYNEQFF
TRBD1,many,TRBJ2-1,TRBV6-1,TGTGCCAGCAGTGCGAGGACAGGGGACTACAATGAGCAGTTCTTC,CASSARTGDYNEQFF
TRBD1,few,TRBJ2-1,TRBV5-1,TGCGCCAGCAGCCCAGGCGCAAGACAGGGTGGTTCCAATGAGCAGTTCTTC,CASSPGARQGGSNEQFF
-,many,TRBJ2-2,TRBV7-8,TGCCAAACAGCCAGGGGGAGGGCCGACGGGGAGCTGTTTTTT,CQTARGRADGELFF
-,many,TRBJ1-2,TRBV6-1,TGTGCCAGCAGCTACACGGACGTGGCCGAAGGCTACACCTTC,CASSYTDVAEGYTF